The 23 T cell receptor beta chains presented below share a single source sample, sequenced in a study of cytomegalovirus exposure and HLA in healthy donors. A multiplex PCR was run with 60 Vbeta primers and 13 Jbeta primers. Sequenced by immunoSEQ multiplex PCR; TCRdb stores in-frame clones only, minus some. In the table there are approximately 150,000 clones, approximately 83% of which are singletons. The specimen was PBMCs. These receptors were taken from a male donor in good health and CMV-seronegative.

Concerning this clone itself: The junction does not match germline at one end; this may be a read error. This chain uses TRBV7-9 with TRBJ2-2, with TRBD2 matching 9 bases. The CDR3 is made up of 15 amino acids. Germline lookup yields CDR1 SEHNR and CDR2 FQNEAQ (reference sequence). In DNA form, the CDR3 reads TGTTCCAGCAACCGACTAGCGGAGAACACCGGGGAGCTGTTTTTT. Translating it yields CSSNRLAENTGELFF.

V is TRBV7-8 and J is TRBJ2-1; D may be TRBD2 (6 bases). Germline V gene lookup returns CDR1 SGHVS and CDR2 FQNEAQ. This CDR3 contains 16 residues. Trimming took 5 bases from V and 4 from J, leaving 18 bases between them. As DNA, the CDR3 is TGTGCCAGCAGCCCCCCGGTCCTGACTAGTTACAATGAGCAGTTCTTC. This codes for CASSPPVLTSYNEQFF.

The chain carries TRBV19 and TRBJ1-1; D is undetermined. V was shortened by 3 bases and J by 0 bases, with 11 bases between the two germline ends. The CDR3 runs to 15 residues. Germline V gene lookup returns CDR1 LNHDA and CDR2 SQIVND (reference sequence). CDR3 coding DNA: TGTGCCAGTAGTATTAGCGACGGGATGAACACTGAAGCTTTCTTT. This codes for CASSISDGMNTEAFF.

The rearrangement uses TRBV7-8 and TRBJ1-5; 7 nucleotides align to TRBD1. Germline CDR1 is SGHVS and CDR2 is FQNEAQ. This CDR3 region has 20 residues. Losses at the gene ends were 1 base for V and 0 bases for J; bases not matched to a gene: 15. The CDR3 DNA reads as TGTGCCAGCAGCTTAGGGATGGTAGGGACAGCCGACTATAGCAATCAGCCCCAGCATTTT. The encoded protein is CASSLGMVGTADYSNQPQHF.

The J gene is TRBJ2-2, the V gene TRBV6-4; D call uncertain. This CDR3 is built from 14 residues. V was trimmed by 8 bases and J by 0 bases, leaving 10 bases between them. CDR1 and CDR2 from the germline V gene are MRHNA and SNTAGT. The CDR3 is CASPCFSNTGELFF. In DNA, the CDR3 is TGTGCCAGCCCCTGTTTCTCGAACACCGGGGAGCTGTTTTTT.

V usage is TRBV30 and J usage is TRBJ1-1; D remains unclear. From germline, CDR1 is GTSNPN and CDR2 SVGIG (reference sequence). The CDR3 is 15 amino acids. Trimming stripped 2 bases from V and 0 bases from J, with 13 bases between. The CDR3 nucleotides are TGTGCCTGGAGTTCCGTGAAGAGGATGAACACTGAAGCTTTCTTT. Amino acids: CAWSSVKRMNTEAFF. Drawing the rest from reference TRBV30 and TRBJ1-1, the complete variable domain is SQTIHQWPATLVQPVGSPLSLECTVEGTSNPNLYWYRQAAGRGLQLLFYSVGIGQISSEVPQNLSASRPQDRQFILSSKKLLLSDSGFYLCAWSSVKRMNTEAFFGQGTRLTVV.

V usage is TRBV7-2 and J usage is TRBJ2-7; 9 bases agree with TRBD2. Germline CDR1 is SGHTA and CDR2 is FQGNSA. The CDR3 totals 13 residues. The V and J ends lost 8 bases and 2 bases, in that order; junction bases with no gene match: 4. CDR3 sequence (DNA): TGTGCCAGCCGAGCGGGAGGAACCTACGAGCAGTACTTC. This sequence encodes CASRAGGTYEQYF.

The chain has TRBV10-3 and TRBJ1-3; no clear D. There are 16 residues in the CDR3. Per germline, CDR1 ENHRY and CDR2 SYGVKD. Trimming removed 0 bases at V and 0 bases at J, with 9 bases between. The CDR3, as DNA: TGTGCCATCAGTGAGTCAGTGCTAAGCTCTGGAAACACCATATATTTT. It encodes CAISESVLSSGNTIYF.

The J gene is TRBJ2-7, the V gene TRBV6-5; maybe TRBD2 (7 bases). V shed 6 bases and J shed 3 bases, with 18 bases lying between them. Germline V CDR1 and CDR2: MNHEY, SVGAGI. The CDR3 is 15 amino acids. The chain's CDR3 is CASSLGGSGNYEQYF. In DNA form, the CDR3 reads TGTGCCAGCAGCCTAGGGGGGAGCGGGAACTACGAGCAGTACTTC.

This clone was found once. This chain's CDR3 is CASSLSVYYEQYF. The DNA for the CDR3 is TGTGCCAGCAGCTTATCGGTATACTACGAGCAGTACTTC. V gene TRBV7-6 combines with J gene TRBJ2-7; no reliable D call. This CDR3 is built from 13 residues. Trimming took off 2 bases at V and 3 bases at J, with 8 bases between the two ends. Germline CDR1 reads SGHVS; CDR2 reads FNYEAQ.

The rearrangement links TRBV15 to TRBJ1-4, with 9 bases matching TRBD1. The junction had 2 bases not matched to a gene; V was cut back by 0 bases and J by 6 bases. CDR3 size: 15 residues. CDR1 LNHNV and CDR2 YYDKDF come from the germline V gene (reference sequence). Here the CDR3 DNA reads TGTGCCACCAGCAGAGATTGGGACAGGGATGAAAAACTGTTTTTT. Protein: CATSRDWDRDEKLFF.

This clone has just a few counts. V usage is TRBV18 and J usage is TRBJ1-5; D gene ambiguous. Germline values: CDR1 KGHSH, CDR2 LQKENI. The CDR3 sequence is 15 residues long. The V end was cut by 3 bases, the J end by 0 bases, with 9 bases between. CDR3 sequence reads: CASSPAGYSNQPQHF. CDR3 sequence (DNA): TGTGCCAGCTCACCTGCGGGTTATAGCAATCAGCCCCAGCATTTT.

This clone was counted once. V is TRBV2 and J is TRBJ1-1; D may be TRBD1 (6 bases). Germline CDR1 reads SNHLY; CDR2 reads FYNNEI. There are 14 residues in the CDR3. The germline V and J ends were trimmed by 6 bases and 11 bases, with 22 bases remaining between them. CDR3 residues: CASSETGTIVEAFF. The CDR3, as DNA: TGTGCCAGCAGCGAGACCGGGACAATCGTTGAGGCTTTCTTT.

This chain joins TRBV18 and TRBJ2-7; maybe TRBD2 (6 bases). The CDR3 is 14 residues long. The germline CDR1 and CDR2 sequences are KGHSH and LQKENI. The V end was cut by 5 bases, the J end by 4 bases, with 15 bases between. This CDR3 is CASSFGGRRYEQYF. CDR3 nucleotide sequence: TGTGCCAGCTCATTCGGAGGGAGAAGGTACGAGCAGTACTTC.

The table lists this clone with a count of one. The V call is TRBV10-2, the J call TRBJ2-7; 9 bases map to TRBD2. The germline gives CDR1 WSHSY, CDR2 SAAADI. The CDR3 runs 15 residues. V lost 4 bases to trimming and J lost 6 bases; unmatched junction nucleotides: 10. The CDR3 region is CASSGSLAGPSEQYF. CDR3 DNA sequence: TGCGCCAGCAGTGGATCGCTAGCGGGACCTAGCGAGCAGTACTTC.

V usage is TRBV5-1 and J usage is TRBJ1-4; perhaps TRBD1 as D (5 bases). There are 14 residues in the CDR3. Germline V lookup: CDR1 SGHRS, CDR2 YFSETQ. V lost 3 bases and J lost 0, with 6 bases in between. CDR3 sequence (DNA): TGCGCCAGCAGCTCGACAGCAACTAATGAAAAACTGTTTTTT. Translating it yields CASSSTATNEKLFF.

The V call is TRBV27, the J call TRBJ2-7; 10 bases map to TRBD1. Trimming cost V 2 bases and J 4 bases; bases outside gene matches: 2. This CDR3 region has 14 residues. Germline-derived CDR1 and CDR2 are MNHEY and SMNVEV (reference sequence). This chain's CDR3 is CASSLGQGVYEQYF. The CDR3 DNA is TGTGCCAGCAGTTTAGGACAGGGGGTGTACGAGCAGTACTTC.

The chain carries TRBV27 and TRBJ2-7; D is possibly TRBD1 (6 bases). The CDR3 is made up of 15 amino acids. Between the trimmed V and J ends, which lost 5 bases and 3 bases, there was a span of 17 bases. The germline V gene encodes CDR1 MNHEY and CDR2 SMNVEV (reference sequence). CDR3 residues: CASSPGSKGDYEQYF. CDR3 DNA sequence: TGTGCCAGCAGTCCAGGGTCAAAGGGGGACTACGAGCAGTACTTC.

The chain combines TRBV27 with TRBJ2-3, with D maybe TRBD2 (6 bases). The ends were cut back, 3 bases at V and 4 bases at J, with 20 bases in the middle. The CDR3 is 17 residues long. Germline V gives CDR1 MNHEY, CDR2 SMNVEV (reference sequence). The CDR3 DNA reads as TGTGCCAGCAGTTTTAATATCTTGCGGGATAGGGCAGATACGCAGTATTTT. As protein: CASSFNILRDRADTQYF.

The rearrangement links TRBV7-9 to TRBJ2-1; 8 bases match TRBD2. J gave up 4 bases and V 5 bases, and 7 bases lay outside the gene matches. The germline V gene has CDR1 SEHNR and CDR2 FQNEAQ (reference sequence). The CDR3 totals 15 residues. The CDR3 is CASSPSGSTYNEQFF. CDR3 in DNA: TGTGCCAGCAGCCCGAGCGGGAGTACATACAATGAGCAGTTCTTC.

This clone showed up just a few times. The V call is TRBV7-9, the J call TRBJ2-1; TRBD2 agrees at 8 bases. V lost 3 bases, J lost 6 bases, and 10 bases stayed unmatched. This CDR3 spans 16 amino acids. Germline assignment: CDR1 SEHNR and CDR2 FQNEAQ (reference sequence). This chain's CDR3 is CASSFRGLEDGNEQFF. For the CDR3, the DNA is TGTGCCAGCAGCTTCAGGGGACTAGAGGATGGCAATGAGCAGTTCTTC.

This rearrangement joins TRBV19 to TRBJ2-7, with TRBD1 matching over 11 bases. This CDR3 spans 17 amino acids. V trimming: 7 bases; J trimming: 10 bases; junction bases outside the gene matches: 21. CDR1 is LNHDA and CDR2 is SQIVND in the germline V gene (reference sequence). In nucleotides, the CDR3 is TGTGCCAGTACCTACGAGGGGGGACAGGGGGTGAACGGGGCACAGTACTTC. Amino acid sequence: CASTYEGGQGVNGAQYF.

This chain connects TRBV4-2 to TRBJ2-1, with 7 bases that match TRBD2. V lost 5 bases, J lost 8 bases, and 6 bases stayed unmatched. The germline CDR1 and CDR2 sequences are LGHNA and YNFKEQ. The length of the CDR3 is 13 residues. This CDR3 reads CASSTTSVHEQFF. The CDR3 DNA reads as TGTGCCAGCAGCACCACTAGCGTCCATGAGCAGTTCTTC.